The 30 T cell receptor beta chains below were found in one sample sequenced in a study of blood T cell repertoires in COVID-19. Repertoires were generated with immunoSEQ multiplex PCR, while TCRdb's copy carries only in-frame clones and drops some. The sample has approximately 320,000 clones; 85% are singletons. The sample taken for sequencing was peripheral blood. Source of these receptors: a human donor in a cohort sampled during active COVID-19.

This rearrangement joins TRBV3-1 (or the pseudogene TRBV3-2) to TRBJ1-1; TRBD1 matches 7 bases. Germline loops: CDR1 LGHDT, CDR2 YNNKEL (reference sequence). With V trimmed by 3 bases and J by 4 bases, 5 bases remained unmatched. CDR3 length equals 14 residues. The CDR3 spells CASSHKGAGTEAFF. CDR3 in DNA: TGTGCCAGCAGCCATAAGGGGGCTGGCACTGAAGCTTTCTTT.

The V and J genes are TRBV20-1 and TRBJ2-3; D unclear. The V and J ends lost 3 bases and 1 base respectively, with 11 bases between them. The CDR3 is 14 residues long. In germline, CDR1 is DFQATT, CDR2 SNEGSKA (reference sequence). The CDR3 loop is CSASQLAGTDTQYF. CDR3 nucleotides: TGCAGTGCTAGTCAACTCGCCGGCACAGATACGCAGTATTTT.

The gene calls are TRBV15 and TRBJ1-1; 8 bases fit TRBD1. V gave up 3 bases and J gave up 4 bases; unmatched junction bases: 7. This CDR3 contains 15 residues. In germline, CDR1 is LNHNV, CDR2 YYDKDF (reference sequence). Here the CDR3 DNA reads TGTGCCACCAGCAGTGGACAGGGAACGGGCACTGAAGCTTTCTTT. Its protein product is CATSSGQGTGTEAFF.

This chain uses TRBV6-1 with TRBJ2-7; possibly TRBD1 for D (5 bases). Trimming stripped 0 bases from V and 4 bases from J, with 10 bases between. The CDR3 loop spans 14 amino acids. Germline CDR1 and CDR2: MNHNS and SASEGT. As DNA, the CDR3 is TGTGCCAGCAGTGAAGCTGCCAGGGTTTACGAGCAGTACTTC. The encoded protein is CASSEAARVYEQYF.

This chain joins TRBV18 and TRBJ2-7; a weak D match, TRBD2 (5 bases). This CDR3 comprises 13 residues. Germline CDR1 KGHSH, CDR2 LQKENI. V dropped 3 bases and J dropped 3 bases, with 9 bases sitting between them. The CDR3 loop is CASSPSRGYEQYF. The CDR3 nucleotides are TGTGCCAGCTCACCTAGCCGGGGCTACGAGCAGTACTTC.

This chain links TRBV7-3 with TRBJ2-2; 10 positions agree with TRBD1. This CDR3 is built from 16 residues. The germline gives CDR1 SGHTA, CDR2 FQGTGA. Germline trimming cut 5 bases from V and 4 bases from J; bases unmatched to any gene: 7. In DNA form, the CDR3 reads TGTGCCAGCAGCGCTAGACAGGGGGCAGGCACCGGGGAGCTGTTTTTT. It encodes CASSARQGAGTGELFF.

This chain joins TRBV2 and TRBJ2-1; 7 nucleotides line up with TRBD2. The CDR3 runs 16 residues. Germline-derived CDR1 and CDR2 are SNHLY and FYNNEI. V gave up 1 base and J gave up 0 bases; unmatched junction bases: 3. CDR3 sequence: CASSEVGGSSYNEQFF. The DNA for the CDR3 is TGTGCCAGCAGTGAAGTGGGGGGGAGCTCCTACAATGAGCAGTTCTTC. The whole variable domain, remainder taken from reference TRBV2 and TRBJ2-1, is EPEVTQTPSHQVTQMGQEVILRCVPISNHLYFYWYRQILGQKVEFLVSFYNNEISEKSEIFDDQFSVERPDGSNFTLKIRSTKLEDSAMYFCASSEVGGSSYNEQFFGPGTRLTVL.

Of note for this clone: This specimen includes other DNA sequences encoding the same CDR3. V is TRBV27 and J is TRBJ1-6; 10 bases line up with TRBD1. The trim removed 5 bases at V and 8 bases at J, leaving 6 bases unmatched. CDR1 MNHEY and CDR2 SMNVEV come from the germline V gene (reference sequence). The CDR3 runs 15 residues. The CDR3 loop reads CASSLRDRGYSPLHF. CDR3 in DNA: TGTGCCAGCAGTCTCCGGGACAGGGGTTATTCACCCCTCCACTTT.

CDR3 DNA sequence: TGTGCCAGCACCCCAAGACTAGCCCACGAGCAGTACTTC. Its protein product is CASTPRLAHEQYF. V usage is TRBV2 and J usage is TRBJ2-7, with 7 bases that match TRBD2. With V trimmed by 7 bases and J by 5 bases, 8 bases remained unmatched. Germline CDR1 reads SNHLY; CDR2 reads FYNNEI. This CDR3 comprises 13 residues.

V and J are TRBV5-4 and TRBJ2-3; D unclear. CDR3 length equals 12 residues. The ends were cut back, 5 bases at V and 4 bases at J, with 8 bases in the middle. Per the germline V gene, CDR1 is SGHNT and CDR2 is YYREEE (reference sequence). CDR3 bases: TGTGCCAGCAGTCCACTGGCAGATACGCAGTATTTT. It is translated as CASSPLADTQYF.

This sequence joins TRBV3-1 (or the pseudogene TRBV3-2) and TRBJ1-4; unclear D gene. Looked up from germline, CDR1 is LGHDT and CDR2 is YNNKEL (reference sequence). This CDR3 contains 14 residues. The germline V and J ends were trimmed by 3 bases and 0 bases, with 5 bases remaining between them. The CDR3 DNA reads TGTGCCAGCAGCCACTCTACAACTAATGAAAAACTGTTTTTT. It specifies CASSHSTTNEKLFF.

The V call is TRBV7-3, the J call TRBJ2-3; 8 bases match TRBD1. The germline gives CDR1 SGHTA, CDR2 FQGTGA. There are 16 residues in the CDR3. V lost 5 bases, J lost 0 bases, and 7 bases stayed unmatched. The CDR3 bases are TGTGCCAGCAGCCCGGGGACAGGCCTCAGCACAGATACGCAGTATTTT. Protein: CASSPGTGLSTDTQYF.

This CDR3 is CASSLTGVYEQYF. The CDR3 region has the DNA TGTGCCAGCAGCCTCACGGGGGTCTACGAGCAGTACTTC. V and J are TRBV9 and TRBJ2-7, with D maybe TRBD2 (6 bases). The CDR3 has 13 amino acids. Germline V gene sequence: CDR1 SGDLS, CDR2 YYNGEE. Trimming cost V 4 bases and J 3 bases, with 11 bases left between them.

The V call is TRBV19, the J call TRBJ2-1; TRBD2 matches at 13 bases. Germline assignment: CDR1 LNHDA and CDR2 SQIVND (reference sequence). Trimming cost V 7 bases and J 10 bases; bases outside gene matches: 16. This CDR3 is built from 17 residues. CDR3 sequence reads: CASTPGWTSGGHAEQFF. The CDR3 coding sequence is TGTGCCAGTACCCCCGGATGGACTAGCGGGGGTCATGCGGAGCAGTTCTTC.

V usage is TRBV4-1 and J usage is TRBJ1-2, with D perhaps matching TRBD1 (6 bases). This CDR3 has 14 residues. The germline V and J ends were trimmed by 5 bases and 1 base, with 11 bases remaining between them. In germline, CDR1 is MGHRA, CDR2 YSYEKL. Here the CDR3 DNA reads TGCGCCAGCAGCGAAGGGGGGCTTAACTATGGCTACACCTTC. Translation gives CASSEGGLNYGYTF.

The rearrangement links TRBV18 to TRBJ2-4; 8 bases map to TRBD2. The germline CDR1 and CDR2 sequences are KGHSH and LQKENI. V trimming: 6 bases; J trimming: 12 bases; junction bases outside the gene matches: 4. CDR3 length: 11 amino acids. The CDR3 region is CASSSGGYQYF. CDR3 DNA sequence: TGTGCCAGCTCCAGCGGGGGATATCAGTACTTC.

This chain uses TRBV30 with TRBJ1-5, with TRBD1 identical over 9 bases. The CDR3 is made up of 14 amino acids. Trimming cost V 2 bases and J 4 bases; bases outside gene matches: 3. Germline V lookup: CDR1 GTSNPN, CDR2 SVGIG (reference sequence). The DNA for the CDR3 is TGTGCCTGGAGTCAGGACAGGGGAAATCAGCCCCAGCATTTT. This codes for CAWSQDRGNQPQHF.

This chain links TRBV6-5 with TRBJ1-2, with 8 bases matching TRBD1. The CDR3 sequence is 14 residues long. CDR1 is MNHEY, CDR2 SVGAGI, per germline. V lost 7 bases, J lost 4 bases, and 8 bases stayed unmatched. CDR3 amino acids: CASIGTGIFYGYTF. For the CDR3, the DNA is TGTGCCAGCATTGGGACAGGAATATTCTATGGCTACACCTTC.

V is TRBV19 and J is TRBJ1-1, with no clear D. This CDR3 region has 15 residues. Germline CDR1 and CDR2: LNHDA and SQIVND (reference sequence). V lost 3 bases and J 0 bases, leaving 11 bases between the germline ends. The CDR3 nucleotides are TGTGCCAGTAGTATCTCATCGGTTATGAACACTGAAGCTTTCTTT. This translates into CASSISSVMNTEAFF.

The rearrangement joins TRBV14 to TRBJ2-7; 7 nucleotides agree with TRBD1. The length of the CDR3 is 15 residues. Germline trimming cut 5 bases from V and 6 bases from J; bases unmatched to any gene: 13. Germline V gene lookup returns CDR1 SGHDN and CDR2 FVKESK. The CDR3 DNA reads TGTGCCAGCAGCGAAAGGGCGACAGGGCTTCGCGAGCAGTACTTC. This translates into CASSERATGLREQYF.

The chain links TRBV2 to TRBJ1-5; 8 bases line up with TRBD1. Trimming took 6 bases from V and 7 from J; bases not matched to a gene: 17. Germline CDR1 SNHLY, CDR2 FYNNEI. The CDR3 covers 17 residues. The CDR3 DNA is TGTGCCAGCAGCTACACATCCGGGACAGGAGGTGGGCAGCCCCAGCATTTT. Amino acids: CASSYTSGTGGGQPQHF.

The chain recombines TRBV6-5 with TRBJ1-5; no definite D call. CDR3 size: 15 residues. V gave up 2 bases and J gave up 4 bases, with 12 bases separating them. Germline CDR1 is MNHEY and CDR2 is SVGAGI. The CDR3 coding sequence is TGTGCCAGCAGTTACCGCGCGGCGGGGAATCAGCCCCAGCATTTT. This translates into CASSYRAAGNQPQHF.

This chain uses TRBV7-9 with TRBJ2-3; 10 positions agree with TRBD2. The CDR3 runs 17 residues. V gave up 5 bases and J gave up 2 bases; unmatched junction bases: 10. Germline lookup yields CDR1 SEHNR and CDR2 FQNEAQ (reference sequence). The CDR3 here is CASSLNLAGGHTDTQYF. CDR3 in DNA: TGTGCCAGCAGCCTTAATTTAGCGGGGGGACACACAGATACGCAGTATTTT. The entire variable domain, with the rest obtained from reference TRBV7-9 and TRBJ2-3, is as follows: DTGVSQNPRHKITKRGQNVTFRCDPISEHNRLYWYRQTLGQGPEFLTYFQNEAQLEKSRLLSDRFSAERPKGSFSTLEIQRTEQGDSAMYLCASSLNLAGGHTDTQYFGPGTRLTVL.

The rearrangement links TRBV12-5 to TRBJ2-3; perhaps TRBD2 as D (7 bases). Germline V gene sequence: CDR1 LGHNT, CDR2 FRNRAP. The length of the CDR3 is 15 residues. Trimming stripped 0 bases from V and 6 bases from J, with 13 bases between. In DNA form, the CDR3 reads TGTGCTAGTGGTTTGGTACTCGGGGGGCCGGATACGCAGTATTTT. As protein: CASGLVLGGPDTQYF.

This clone was counted between two and nine times. The chain is built from TRBV2 and TRBJ1-1; maybe TRBD1 (6 bases). Trimming pared 3 bases from V and 1 base from J, leaving 9 bases between. Germline CDR1 reads SNHLY; CDR2 reads FYNNEI. The CDR3 has 14 residues. In nucleotides, the CDR3 is TGTGCCAGCAGTGAGGACAGTCGGAACACTGAAGCTTTCTTT. Its protein product is CASSEDSRNTEAFF.

The CDR3 nucleotides are TGCGCCAGCAGCTCACCGGGGGGCGACGGCTACACCTTC. It yields the protein CASSSPGGDGYTF. The chain has TRBV5-1 and TRBJ1-2, with a possible D match to TRBD1 (6 bases). The CDR3 sequence is 13 residues long. CDR1 and CDR2 from the germline V gene are SGHRS and YFSETQ. Deletions cut 3 bases from V and 8 bases from J, with 14 bases between.

The genes are TRBV12-1 and TRBJ2-6; TRBD2 reflects the table's D call only, with no check against the DNA. TRBV12-1 is deemed a pseudogene. The CDR3 is 14 residues long. The CDR3 loop is CASSTGTGANVLTF. The CDR3 bases are TGTGCCAGCAGCACCGGGACTGGGGCCAACGTCCTGACTTTC.

This clone has only a few counts. V is TRBV3-1 (or the pseudogene TRBV3-2) and J is TRBJ2-3; the match to TRBD2 covers 11 bases. This CDR3 is 15 amino acids long. In germline, CDR1 is LGHDT, CDR2 YNNKEL (reference sequence). With V trimmed by 6 bases and J by 1 base, 3 bases remained unmatched. CDR3 nucleotides: TGTGCCAGCAGGCAGACTAGCGGGGGCACAGATACGCAGTATTTT. Translation gives CASRQTSGGTDTQYF.

The chain employs TRBV9 and TRBJ1-2; D is undetermined. Germline CDR1 and CDR2: SGDLS and YYNGEE. The CDR3 runs to 13 residues. V shed 0 bases and J shed 2 bases, with 5 bases lying between them. CDR3 DNA sequence: TGTGCCAGCAGCGTAGCCCAAAACTATGGCTACACCTTC. This codes for CASSVAQNYGYTF.

This chain joins TRBV4-2 and TRBJ2-3; D is uncertain. This CDR3 is 13 amino acids long. Germline CDR1 LGHNA, CDR2 YNFKEQ. V dropped 6 bases and J dropped 4 bases, with 11 bases sitting between them. The CDR3 loop reads CASSRLHPDTQYF. CDR3 DNA: TGTGCCAGCAGTCGACTTCATCCAGATACGCAGTATTTT.